These 27 T cell receptor delta chains were sequenced from one sample in a study of gamma-delta T cells after stem cell transplantation. TCRdb reanalysed the RT-PCR reads with CATT. The table records about 15,000 delta-chain clones, 9.4% of them present only once. What was sequenced was gamma-delta T cells. The receptors derive from a human donor. It is not recorded whose cells these are; they may come from a transplant donor.

The table lists this clone with a few counts. The protein TCRdb gives is from a much larger clone and does not agree with this DNA's translation at residue 8, likely a read error; the protein shown here comes from the DNA. The V gene is TRDV2, the J gene TRDJ1; D is undetermined. V gave up 0 bases and J gave up 0 bases, with 16 bases separating them. The germline gives CDR1 GEAIGNYY, CDR2 EKD. The CDR3 has 17 residues. CDR3 sequence: CACDTLGFALDTDKLIF. CDR3 coding DNA: TGTGCCTGTGACACCCTCGGGTTCGCCCTTGACACCGATAAACTCATCTTT.

With regard to this clone: For this DNA, TCRdb reports the protein of a much larger clone, which diverges at residues 7, 8 and 9, most likely from a read error; the protein presented here is translated directly from the DNA. This sequence joins TRDV2 and TRDJ1, with D hard to call. V shed 2 bases and J shed 0 bases, with 21 bases lying between them. The CDR3 loop spans 18 amino acids. The germline CDR1 and CDR2 sequences are GEAIGNYY and EKD. The CDR3 DNA follows: TGTGCCTGTGACATAGTGGTGGCTCCGCGATCTTACACCGATAAACTCATCTTT. Translation gives CACDIVVAPRSYTDKLIF.

To note about this clone: TCRdb attributes to this sequence the protein of a much larger clone, which differs from the DNA translation at residue 7; a read error is likely, and the protein displayed is translated from the DNA. The rearrangement joins TRDV2 to TRDJ1; D ambiguous. With 0 bases removed from V and 1 base from J, the gap between germline ends came to 14 bases. Germline CDR1 reads GEAIGNYY; CDR2 reads EKD. There are 16 residues in the CDR3. This chain's CDR3 is CACDTVVARLTDKLIF. The CDR3 DNA reads TGTGCCTGTGACACCGTGGTGGCTCGTCTCACCGATAAACTCATCTTT.

This clone has more than one count but fewer than ten. The chain has TRDV1 and TRDJ1; 7 bases are shared with TRDD3. Germline trimming cut 0 bases from V and 2 bases from J; bases unmatched to any gene: 27. The germline V gene encodes CDR1 TSWWSYY and CDR2 QGS. The CDR3 totals 23 residues. The CDR3 DNA reads TGTGCTCTTGGGGAACTAGAGTGTTACGGAGGCTGCCCTACCAGCTGGGGGACCGATAAACTCATCTTT. Translation: CALGELECYGGCPTSWGTDKLIF.

This clone has ten or more counts. A far larger clone is one base from this, pointing to a likely read error. Other DNA variants within this sample encode the same CDR3. J is TRDJ1 and V is TRDV2; D unresolved. Germline values: CDR1 GEAIGNYY, CDR2 EKD. This CDR3 is built from 17 residues. V was shortened by 1 base and J by 0 bases, with 17 bases between the two germline ends. The CDR3 is CACDTVGDLAYTDKLIF. CDR3 in DNA: TGTGCCTGTGACACAGTCGGAGATCTGGCCTACACCGATAAACTCATCTTT.

A few counts support this clone. The protein held in TCRdb is that of a much larger clone and does not match this DNA's translation at residue 5, likely because of a read error; the protein shown is translated from the DNA. The chain joins TRDV2 to TRDJ1, with TRDD3 matching 7 bases. Trimming took 2 bases from V and 0 from J; bases not matched to a gene: 11. From germline, CDR1 is GEAIGNYY and CDR2 EKD. The CDR3 is made up of 17 amino acids. The CDR3 DNA follows: TGTGCCTGTGACAGTCTGGGGGGCCGAACCGACACCGATAAACTCATCTTT. It encodes CACDSLGGRTDTDKLIF.

Of note for this clone: Relative to the germline gene, one junction end is altered; a read error may explain this. The same CDR3 is also encoded by other DNA sequences in this sample. The chain combines TRDV2 with TRDJ3; the D is unclear. This CDR3 has 18 amino acids. Germline CDR1 reads GEAIGNYY; CDR2 reads EKD. CDR3: CACDTGHGHSWYTLQMFF. In DNA, the CDR3 is TGTGCCTGTGACACTGGCCATGGGCACTCCTGGTACACCCTACAGATGTTTTTC.

The sample holds a few counts of this clone. The chain has TRDV2 and TRDJ1; D gene uncertain. V lost 0 bases and J lost 6, with 28 bases in between. CDR3 length equals 19 residues. Germline V gene sequence: CDR1 GEAIGNYY, CDR2 EKD. DNA of the CDR3: TGTGCCTGTGACACCGTCACCACAGGGCCAGTGGTGGGTCCCTATAAACTCATCTTT. As protein: CACDTVTTGPVVGPYKLIF.

A few counts support this clone. Other DNA sequences of this sample code for an identical CDR3. This rearrangement joins TRDV2 to TRDJ1, with D possibly being TRDD3 (8 bases). This CDR3 has 18 residues. Trimming shortened V by 3 bases and J by 0 bases, and 22 bases separated the two germline ends. Germline CDR1 GEAIGNYY, CDR2 EKD. The CDR3: CACDPFLGETMYTDKLIF. The DNA of the CDR3 is TGTGCCTGTGACCCCTTCCTGGGGGAAACAATGTACACCGATAAACTCATCTTT.

Regarding this clone: The TCRdb protein comes from a much larger clone and disagrees with this DNA's translation at residue 13, likely due to a read error; the protein given here is derived from the DNA. The chain recombines TRDV2 with TRDJ1; TRDD3 matches 12 bases. Germline assignment: CDR1 GEAIGNYY and CDR2 EKD. CDR3 length equals 16 residues. CDR3 sequence reads: CACDTVLGDTRDNLIF. For the CDR3, the DNA is TGTGCCTGTGACACCGTTCTGGGGGATACGCGCGATAATCTCATCTTT.

This clone was counted ten times or more. The TCRdb record carries a much larger clone's protein, which differs from this DNA's translation at residue 4; a read error is the likely cause, and the protein listed here is the DNA translation. J is TRDJ1 and V is TRDV2; 13 bases match TRDD3. From germline, CDR1 is GEAIGNYY and CDR2 EKD. This CDR3 region has 18 residues. In nucleotides, the CDR3 is TGTGCCTGTAACACCCTAAAATTACTGGGGGATACGACCGATAAACTCATCTTT. It is translated as CACNTLKLLGDTTDKLIF.

To note about this clone: For this DNA, TCRdb reports the protein of a much larger clone, which diverges at residue 5, most likely from a read error; the protein presented here is translated directly from the DNA. The chain uses TRDV2 and TRDJ1; D unresolved. CDR1 and CDR2 (germline): GEAIGNYY, EKD. V shed 3 bases and J shed 0 bases, with 13 bases lying between them. This CDR3 region has 15 residues. The CDR3 region is CACDAVGAHTDKLIF. The CDR3 DNA sequence: TGTGCCTGTGACGCCGTCGGTGCCCACACCGATAAACTCATCTTT.

The sample holds many counts of this clone. This sequence may be a read error, since a much larger clone differs from it by one base. The gene calls are TRDV2 and TRDJ1; 10 nucleotides agree with TRDD3. Per germline, CDR1 GEAIGNYY and CDR2 EKD. V lost 0 bases and J lost 0; bases outside the gene matches: 12. CDR3 length: 19 residues. The DNA for the CDR3 is TGTGCCTGTGACACCGTTACTACTACTGGGGGATTGTACACCGATAAACTCATCTTT. This sequence encodes CACDTVTTTGGLYTDKLIF.

This clone occurred a few times. TCRdb assigns this DNA the protein of a much larger clone, which departs from its translation at residue 17; this likely reflects a read error, and the protein shown comes from translating the DNA. V gene TRDV2 combines with J gene TRDJ1, with 12 bases matching TRDD3. This CDR3 comprises 19 residues. Germline values: CDR1 GEAIGNYY, CDR2 EKD. Written as DNA, the CDR3 is TGTGCCTGTGACCCTCTACTGGGGGATACCGTCCGCCAGACCGATAAACCCATCTTT. This translates into CACDPLLGDTVRQTDKPIF.

Regarding this clone: It is likely a read error: a sequence one base away is far more abundant. Other DNA sequences from this sample encode an identical CDR3 as well. The chain carries TRDV2 and TRDJ1; 10 bases are shared with TRDD3. Germline-derived CDR1 and CDR2 are GEAIGNYY and EKD. V shed 3 bases and J 0 bases; nucleotides not matched to a gene: 24. There are 22 residues in the CDR3. The CDR3 DNA sequence: TGTGCCTGTGACCCGGTCCGTACTGGGGGATCTGAACTCGACTATAACACCGATAAACTCATCTTT. Translated, it gives CACDPVRTGGSELDYNTDKLIF.

On this clone itself: The TCRdb record carries a much larger clone's protein, which differs from this DNA's translation at residue 6; a read error is the likely cause, and the protein listed here is the DNA translation. The CDR3 DNA follows: TGTGCCTGTGACACCGGTGGGGGATACGATTCCGATAAACTCATCTTT. Translating gives CACDTGGGYDSDKLIF. The chain has TRDV2 and TRDJ1; 11 bases line up with TRDD3. Germline trimming cut 0 bases from V and 3 bases from J; bases unmatched to any gene: 5. Germline V lookup: CDR1 GEAIGNYY, CDR2 EKD. The CDR3 is 16 amino acids.

This clone was seen repeatedly, ten times or more. This likely reflects a read error, since a far larger clone is one base away. This rearrangement joins TRDV2 to TRDJ1; 12 nucleotides match TRDD3. The V gene's germline CDR1 is GEAIGNYY and CDR2 EKD. The CDR3 sequence is 21 residues long. J was trimmed by 0 bases and V by 0 bases; bases with no gene match: 16. Written as DNA, the CDR3 is TGTGCCTGTGACACCGTCACTGGGGGATACAACTGGACTTCGTACACCGATAAACTCATCTTT. This translates into CACDTVTGGYNWTSYTDKLIF.

About this clone itself: A far larger clone lies a single base away; this is likely a read error. The sample contains more than one DNA sequence encoding this CDR3. The chain recombines TRDV2 with TRDJ1; 12 bases agree with TRDD3. CDR1 and CDR2 (germline): GEAIGNYY, EKD. This CDR3 contains 19 residues. CDR3 residues: CACDSVLGDTSSRADKLIF. DNA for the CDR3: TGTGCCTGTGACAGCGTACTGGGGGATACCTCCTCACGGGCCGATAAGCTCATCTTT.

For this clone: The protein that TCRdb holds for this DNA derives from a much larger clone and differs from the translated DNA at residue 8, which likely indicates a read error; the protein shown here is translated from the DNA. The chain combines TRDV2 with TRDJ1, with TRDD3 matching 12 bases. V dropped 0 bases and J dropped 4; count of bases not matched to a gene: 14. There are 19 residues in the CDR3. CDR1 is GEAIGNYY, CDR2 EKD, per germline. This chain's CDR3 is CACDTVGTWGIRGIDKLIF. The DNA of the CDR3 is TGTGCCTGTGACACCGTGGGCACCTGGGGGATACGGGGCATCGATAAACTCATCTTT.

Points on this clone: A much more abundant neighbour one base away suggests this may be a read error. The chain recombines TRDV2 with TRDJ1, with D perhaps TRDD3 (6 bases). CDR3 length: 15 residues. Germline CDR1 is GEAIGNYY and CDR2 is EKD. V shed 3 bases and J shed 7 bases, with 20 bases lying between them. DNA for the CDR3: TGTGCCTGTGACCCTACCCGGGGGGAGGCCCGTAAACTCATCTTT. Its translation is CACDPTRGEARKLIF.

This clone was recorded many times. The TCRdb protein, from a much larger clone, departs from this DNA's translation at residue 4, likely by read error; the protein shown derives from the DNA. The sample has other DNA sequences that encode this CDR3 too. V and J are TRDV2 and TRDJ1; TRDD3 aligns across 12 bases. The CDR3 totals 21 residues. Germline V lookup: CDR1 GEAIGNYY, CDR2 EKD. CDR3 nucleotide sequence: TGTGCCTGTGGCACCGTCACTGGGGGATACAACGGGACTTCGTACACCGATAAACTCATCTTT. This gives the protein CACGTVTGGYNGTSYTDKLIF.

A word on this clone: This DNA translates differently at residue 6 from the TCRdb protein, which is that of a much larger clone; a read error is likely, and the protein shown is the DNA's own translation. J is TRDJ1 and V is TRDV2, with 11 bases lining up with TRDD3. The germline gives CDR1 GEAIGNYY, CDR2 EKD. Trimming took 0 bases from V and 0 from J; bases not matched to a gene: 5. There are 17 residues in the CDR3. CDR3 in amino acids: CACDTRTGGYNTDKLIF. CDR3 sequence (DNA): TGTGCCTGTGACACCCGAACTGGGGGATATAACACCGATAAACTCATCTTT.

This clone was recorded a few times. At one of its ends the junction is not consistent with the germline gene, which may arise from a read error. This sample also contains other DNA sequences that code for the same CDR3. The J gene is TRDJ1, the V gene TRDV1, with TRDD3 matching 13 bases. In germline, CDR1 is TSWWSYY, CDR2 QGS. The CDR3 consists of 24 residues. In nucleotides, the CDR3 is TGTGCTCTCGGAGGTCCCCCCCTACTCTTTACCGAGTACTGGGGGATACGATACACCGATAAACTCATCTTC. It yields the protein CALGGPPLLFTEYWGIRYTDKLIF.

This clone has a count of ten or more. This likely stems from a read error, as it lies one base from a far larger clone. This sample also contains other DNA sequences that code for the same CDR3. The rearrangement links TRDV2 to TRDJ1; no definite D call. CDR3 length: 15 residues. CDR1 is GEAIGNYY and CDR2 is EKD in the germline V gene. Trimming took off 3 bases at V and 4 bases at J, with 17 bases between the two ends. In DNA form, the CDR3 reads TGTGCCTGTGACGGAATGGCCCCGAGCATCGATAAACTCATCTTT. Residues: CACDGMAPSIDKLIF.

Notes on this clone: The protein TCRdb gives is from a much larger clone and does not agree with this DNA's translation at residue 12, likely a read error; the protein shown here comes from the DNA. The V gene is TRDV2, the J gene TRDJ1; D remains unclear. Germline V lookup: CDR1 GEAIGNYY, CDR2 EKD. V shed 0 bases and J shed 2 bases, with 24 bases lying between them. CDR3 length: 19 residues. CDR3 in DNA: TGTGCCTGTGACACCGTCCCCACAGGGCCAGTGGCGGGTACCGATAAACTCATCTTT. It codes for CACDTVPTGPVAGTDKLIF.

Regarding this clone: The mismatch at residue 6 between this DNA's translation and the TCRdb protein of a much larger clone likely reflects a read error; the protein shown is translated from the DNA. The chain uses TRDV2 and TRDJ1; 8 bases are shared with TRDD3. The junction had 11 bases not matched to a gene; V was cut back by 0 bases and J by 0 bases. Looked up from germline, CDR1 is GEAIGNYY and CDR2 is EKD. This CDR3 is 18 amino acids long. In DNA form, the CDR3 reads TGTGCCTGTGACACCATTTCCCCGGTACTGGGGGACACCGATAAACTCATCTTT. As protein: CACDTISPVLGDTDKLIF.

Notes on this clone: Mismatch with germline at one junction end may stem from a read error. Additional DNA sequences in this sample encode the identical CDR3. V usage is TRDV2 and J usage is TRDJ3; D gene unclear. The CDR3 is made up of 18 amino acids. Germline values: CDR1 GEAIGNYY, CDR2 EKD. Here the CDR3 reads CACDTGLTRSCYTLQMFF. Here the CDR3 DNA reads TGTGCCTGTGACACCGGTCTCACCCGCTCCTGTTACACCCTACAGATGTTTTTC.